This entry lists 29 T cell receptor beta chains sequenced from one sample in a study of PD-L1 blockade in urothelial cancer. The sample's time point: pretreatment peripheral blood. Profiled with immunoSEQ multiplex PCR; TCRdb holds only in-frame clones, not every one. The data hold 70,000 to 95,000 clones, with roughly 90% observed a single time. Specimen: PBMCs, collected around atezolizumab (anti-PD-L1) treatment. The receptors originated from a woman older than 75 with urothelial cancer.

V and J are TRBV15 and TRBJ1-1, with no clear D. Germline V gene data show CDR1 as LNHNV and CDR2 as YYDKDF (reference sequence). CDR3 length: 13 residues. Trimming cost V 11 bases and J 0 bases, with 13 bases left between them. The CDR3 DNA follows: TGTGCCGCCCGAACGGGAATGAACACTGAAGCTTTCTTT. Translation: CAARTGMNTEAFF.

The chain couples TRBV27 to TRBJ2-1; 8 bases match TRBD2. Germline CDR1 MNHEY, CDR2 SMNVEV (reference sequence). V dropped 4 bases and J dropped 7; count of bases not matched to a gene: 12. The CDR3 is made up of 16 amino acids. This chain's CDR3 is CASSSTPGLGPNEQFF. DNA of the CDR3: TGTGCCAGCAGTTCCACTCCGGGACTAGGACCTAATGAGCAGTTCTTC.

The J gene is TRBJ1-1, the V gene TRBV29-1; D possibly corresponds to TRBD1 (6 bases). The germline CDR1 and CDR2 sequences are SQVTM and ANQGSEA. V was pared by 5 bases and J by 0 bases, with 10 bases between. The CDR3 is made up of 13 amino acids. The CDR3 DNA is TGCAGCGTTACGGGACACCTGAACACTGAAGCTTTCTTT. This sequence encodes CSVTGHLNTEAFF.

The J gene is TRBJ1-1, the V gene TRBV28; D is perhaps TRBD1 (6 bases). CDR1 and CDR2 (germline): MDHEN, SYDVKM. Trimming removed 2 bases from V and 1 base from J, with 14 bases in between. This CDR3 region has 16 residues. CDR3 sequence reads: CASSLGGAGKNTEAFF. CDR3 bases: TGTGCCAGCAGTTTAGGGGGGGCCGGTAAGAACACTGAAGCTTTCTTT.

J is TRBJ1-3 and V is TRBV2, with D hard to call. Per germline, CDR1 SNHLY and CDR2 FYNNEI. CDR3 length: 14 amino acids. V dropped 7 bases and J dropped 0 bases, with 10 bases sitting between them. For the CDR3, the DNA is TGTGCCAGCACTTTTAGTTCCTCTGGAAACACCATATATTTT. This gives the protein CASTFSSSGNTIYF.

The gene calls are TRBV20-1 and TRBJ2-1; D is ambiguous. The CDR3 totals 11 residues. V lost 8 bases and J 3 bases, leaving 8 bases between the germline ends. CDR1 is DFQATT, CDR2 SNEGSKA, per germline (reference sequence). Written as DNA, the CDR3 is TGCAGTAGAGCCCTCTACAATGAGCAGTTCTTC. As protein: CSRALYNEQFF.

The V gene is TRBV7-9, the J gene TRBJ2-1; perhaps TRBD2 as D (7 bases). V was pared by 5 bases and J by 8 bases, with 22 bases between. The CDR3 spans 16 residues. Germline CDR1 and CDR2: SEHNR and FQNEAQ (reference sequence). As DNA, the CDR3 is TGTGCCAGCAGCCCCGGTGGAGGGAGGGCAGGGGATGAGCAGTTCTTC. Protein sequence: CASSPGGGRAGDEQFF.

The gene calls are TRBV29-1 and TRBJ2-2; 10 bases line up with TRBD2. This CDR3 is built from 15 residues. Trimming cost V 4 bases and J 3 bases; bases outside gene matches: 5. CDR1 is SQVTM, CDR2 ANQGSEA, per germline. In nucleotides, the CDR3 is TGCAGCGTTGCCCTAGCGGGAGATTACACCGGGGAGCTGTTTTTT. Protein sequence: CSVALAGDYTGELFF.

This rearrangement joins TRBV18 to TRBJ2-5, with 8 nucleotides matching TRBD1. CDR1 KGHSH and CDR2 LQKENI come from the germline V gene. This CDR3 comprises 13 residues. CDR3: CASGRGQEETQYF. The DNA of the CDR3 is TGTGCTTCAGGCAGGGGGCAGGAGGAGACCCAGTACTTC.

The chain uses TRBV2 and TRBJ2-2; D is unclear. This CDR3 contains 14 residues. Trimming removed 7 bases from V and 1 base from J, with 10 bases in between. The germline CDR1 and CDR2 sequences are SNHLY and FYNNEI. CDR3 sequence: CASTSIRNTGELFF. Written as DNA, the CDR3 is TGTGCCAGCACTAGTATAAGGAACACCGGGGAGCTGTTTTTT.

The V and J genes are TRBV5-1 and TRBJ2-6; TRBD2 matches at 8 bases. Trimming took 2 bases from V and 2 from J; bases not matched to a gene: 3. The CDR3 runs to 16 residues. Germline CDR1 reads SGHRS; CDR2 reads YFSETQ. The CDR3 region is CASSLAGDPGANVLTF. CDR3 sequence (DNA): TGCGCCAGCAGCTTAGCGGGAGACCCTGGGGCCAACGTCCTGACTTTC.

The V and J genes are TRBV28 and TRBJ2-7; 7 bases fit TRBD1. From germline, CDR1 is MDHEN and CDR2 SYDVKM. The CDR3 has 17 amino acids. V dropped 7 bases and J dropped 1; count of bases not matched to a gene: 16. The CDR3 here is CASNHIKRTGDSYEQYF. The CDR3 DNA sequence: TGTGCCAGCAATCATATAAAGAGAACAGGGGATTCCTACGAGCAGTACTTC. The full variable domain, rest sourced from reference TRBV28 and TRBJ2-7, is DVKVTQSSRYLVKRTGEKVFLECVQDMDHENMFWYRQDPGLGLRLIYFSYDVKMKEKGDIPEGYSVSREKKERFSLILESASTNQTSMYLCASNHIKRTGDSYEQYFGPGTRLTVT.

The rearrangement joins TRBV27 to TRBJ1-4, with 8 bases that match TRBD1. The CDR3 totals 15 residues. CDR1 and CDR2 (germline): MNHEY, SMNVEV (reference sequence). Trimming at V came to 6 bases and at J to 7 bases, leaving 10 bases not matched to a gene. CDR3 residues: CASRSQGASVEKLFF. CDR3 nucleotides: TGTGCCAGCAGAAGCCAGGGGGCTAGCGTTGAAAAACTGTTTTTT.

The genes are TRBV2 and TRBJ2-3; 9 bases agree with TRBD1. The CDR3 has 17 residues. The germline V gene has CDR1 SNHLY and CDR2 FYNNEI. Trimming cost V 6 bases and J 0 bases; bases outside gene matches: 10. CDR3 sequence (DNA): TGTGCCAGCAGACCATTCCCGGGACAGGGTAGCACAGATACGCAGTATTTT. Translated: CASRPFPGQGSTDTQYF.

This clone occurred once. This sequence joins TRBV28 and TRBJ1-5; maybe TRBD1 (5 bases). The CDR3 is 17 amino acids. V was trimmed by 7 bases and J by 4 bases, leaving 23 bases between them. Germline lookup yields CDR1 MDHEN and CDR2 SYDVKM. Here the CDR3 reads CASTLRGGDLANQPQHF. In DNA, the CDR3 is TGTGCCAGCACTCTTCGGGGGGGGGACCTAGCAAATCAGCCCCAGCATTTT.

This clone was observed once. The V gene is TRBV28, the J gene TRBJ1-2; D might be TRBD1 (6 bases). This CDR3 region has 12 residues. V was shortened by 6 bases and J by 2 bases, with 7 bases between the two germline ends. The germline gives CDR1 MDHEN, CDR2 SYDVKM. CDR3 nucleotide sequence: TGTGCCAGCAGACAGGGAAACTATGGCTACACCTTC. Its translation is CASRQGNYGYTF.

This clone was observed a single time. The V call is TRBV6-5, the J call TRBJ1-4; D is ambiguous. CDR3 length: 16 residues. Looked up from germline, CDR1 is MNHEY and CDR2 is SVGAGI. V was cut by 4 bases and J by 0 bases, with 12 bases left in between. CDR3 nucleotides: TGTGCCAGCAGTTTTGGAGTGGGTACAACTAATGAAAAACTGTTTTTT. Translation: CASSFGVGTTNEKLFF.

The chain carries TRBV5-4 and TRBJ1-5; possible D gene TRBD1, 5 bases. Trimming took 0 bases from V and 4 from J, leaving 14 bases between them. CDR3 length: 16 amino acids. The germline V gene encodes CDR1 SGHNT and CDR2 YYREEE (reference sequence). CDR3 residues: CASSLAGQGLNQPQHF. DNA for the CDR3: TGTGCCAGCAGCTTGGCTGGCCAGGGCCTGAATCAGCCCCAGCATTTT.

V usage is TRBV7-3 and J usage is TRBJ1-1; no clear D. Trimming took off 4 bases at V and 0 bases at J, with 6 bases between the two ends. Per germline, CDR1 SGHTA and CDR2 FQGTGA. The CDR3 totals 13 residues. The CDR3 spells CASSSRLNTEAFF. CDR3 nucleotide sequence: TGTGCCAGCAGCTCCCGTTTGAACACTGAAGCTTTCTTT.

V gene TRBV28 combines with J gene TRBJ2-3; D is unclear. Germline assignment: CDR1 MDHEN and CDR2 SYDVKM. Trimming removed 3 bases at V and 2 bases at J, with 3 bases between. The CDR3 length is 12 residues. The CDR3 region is CASSFNTDTQYF. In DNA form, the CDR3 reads TGTGCCAGCAGTTTCAACACAGATACGCAGTATTTT.

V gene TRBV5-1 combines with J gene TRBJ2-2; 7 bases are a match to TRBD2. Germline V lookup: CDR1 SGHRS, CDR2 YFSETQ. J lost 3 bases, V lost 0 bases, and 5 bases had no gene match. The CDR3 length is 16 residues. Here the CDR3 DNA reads TGCGCCAGCAGCTTGGAGGCTAGCGGAGACACCGGGGAGCTGTTTTTT. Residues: CASSLEASGDTGELFF.

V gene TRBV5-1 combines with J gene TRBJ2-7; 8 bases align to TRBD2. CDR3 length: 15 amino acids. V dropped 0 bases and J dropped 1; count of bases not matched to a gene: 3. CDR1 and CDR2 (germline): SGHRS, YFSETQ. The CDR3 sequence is CASSLGAGGSYEQYF. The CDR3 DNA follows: TGCGCCAGCAGCTTGGGGGCGGGAGGATCCTACGAGCAGTACTTC. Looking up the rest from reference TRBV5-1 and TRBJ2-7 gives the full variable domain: KAGVTQTPRYLIKTRGQQVTLSCSPISGHRSVSWYQQTPGQGLQFLFEYFSETQRNKGNFPGRFSGRQFSNSRSEMNVSTLELGDSALYLCASSLGAGGSYEQYFGPGTRLTVT.

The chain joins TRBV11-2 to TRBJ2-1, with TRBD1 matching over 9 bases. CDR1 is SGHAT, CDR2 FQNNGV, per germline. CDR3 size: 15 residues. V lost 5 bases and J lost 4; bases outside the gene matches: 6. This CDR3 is CASSVGTGTYNEQFF. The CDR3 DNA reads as TGTGCCAGCAGCGTCGGGACAGGGACATACAATGAGCAGTTCTTC.

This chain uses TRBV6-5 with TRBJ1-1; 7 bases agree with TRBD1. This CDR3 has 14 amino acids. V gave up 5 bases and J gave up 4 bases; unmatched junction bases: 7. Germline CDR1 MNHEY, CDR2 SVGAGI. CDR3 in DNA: TGTGCCAGCAGTCGAACAGGGGATGTCACTGAAGCTTTCTTT. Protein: CASSRTGDVTEAFF.

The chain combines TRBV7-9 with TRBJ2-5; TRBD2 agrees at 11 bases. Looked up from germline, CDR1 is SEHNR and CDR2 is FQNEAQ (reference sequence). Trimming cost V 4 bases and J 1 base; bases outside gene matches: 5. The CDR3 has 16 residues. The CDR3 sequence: CASSSSGTSGQETQYF. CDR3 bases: TGTGCCAGCAGCTCAAGCGGGACTAGCGGCCAAGAGACCCAGTACTTC.

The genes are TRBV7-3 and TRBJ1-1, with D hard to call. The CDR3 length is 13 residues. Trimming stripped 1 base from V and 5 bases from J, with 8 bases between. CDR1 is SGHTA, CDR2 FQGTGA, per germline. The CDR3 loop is CASSLNRGTEAFF. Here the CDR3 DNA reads TGTGCCAGCAGCTTAAATCGGGGAACTGAAGCTTTCTTT.

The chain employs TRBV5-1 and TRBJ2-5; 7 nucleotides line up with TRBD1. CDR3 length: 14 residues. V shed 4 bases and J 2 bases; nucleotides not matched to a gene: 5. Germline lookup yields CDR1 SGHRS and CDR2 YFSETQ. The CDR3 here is CASSRLTGQETQYF. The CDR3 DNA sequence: TGCGCCAGCAGCCGCCTGACAGGGCAAGAGACCCAGTACTTC. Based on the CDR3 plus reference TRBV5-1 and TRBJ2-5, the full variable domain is KAGVTQTPRYLIKTRGQQVTLSCSPISGHRSVSWYQQTPGQGLQFLFEYFSETQRNKGNFPGRFSGRQFSNSRSEMNVSTLELGDSALYLCASSRLTGQETQYFGPGTRLLVL.

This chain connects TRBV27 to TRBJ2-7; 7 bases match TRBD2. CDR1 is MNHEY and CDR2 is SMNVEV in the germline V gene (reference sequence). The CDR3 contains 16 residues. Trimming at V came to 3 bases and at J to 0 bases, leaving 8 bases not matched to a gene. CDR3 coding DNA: TGTGCCAGCAGTTTCCGGAGGGGCGGGAGCTCCTACGAGCAGTACTTC. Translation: CASSFRRGGSSYEQYF.

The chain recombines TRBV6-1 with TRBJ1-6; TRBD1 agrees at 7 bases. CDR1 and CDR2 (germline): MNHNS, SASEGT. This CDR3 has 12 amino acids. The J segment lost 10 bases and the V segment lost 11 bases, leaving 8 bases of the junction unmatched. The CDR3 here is CAGLTGDSPLHF. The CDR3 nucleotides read TGTGCCGGGCTCACAGGGGACTCACCCCTCCACTTT.